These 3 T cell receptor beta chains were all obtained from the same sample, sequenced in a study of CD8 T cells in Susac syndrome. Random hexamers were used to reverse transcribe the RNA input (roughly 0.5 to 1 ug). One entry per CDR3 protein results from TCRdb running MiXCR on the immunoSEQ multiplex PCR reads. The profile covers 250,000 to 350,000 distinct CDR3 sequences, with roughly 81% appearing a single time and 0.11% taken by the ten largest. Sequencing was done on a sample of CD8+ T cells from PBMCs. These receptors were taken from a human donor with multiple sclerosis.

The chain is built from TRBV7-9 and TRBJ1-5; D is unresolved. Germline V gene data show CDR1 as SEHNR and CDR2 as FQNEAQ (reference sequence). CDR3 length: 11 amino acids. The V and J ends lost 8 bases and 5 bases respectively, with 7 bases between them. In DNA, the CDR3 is TGTGCCAGCGGTGGTCATCAGCCCCAGCATTTT. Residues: CASGGHQPQHF.

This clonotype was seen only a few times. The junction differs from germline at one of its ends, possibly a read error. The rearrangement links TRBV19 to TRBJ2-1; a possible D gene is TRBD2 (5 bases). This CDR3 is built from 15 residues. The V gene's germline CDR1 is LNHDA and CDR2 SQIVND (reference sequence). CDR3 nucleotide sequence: TGTGCCAGTAGCCAGAGGAGCGGAGACTACACTGAGCAGTTCTTC. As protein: CASSQRSGDYTEQFF.

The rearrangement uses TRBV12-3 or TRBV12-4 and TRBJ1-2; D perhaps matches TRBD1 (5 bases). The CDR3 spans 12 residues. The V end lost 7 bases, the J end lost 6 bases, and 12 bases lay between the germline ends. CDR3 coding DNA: TGTGCCAGCACCTTAGGGGCGGATGGCTACACCTTC. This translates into CASTLGADGYTF.